Detailed here is one T cell receptor beta chain. TCRdb's copy holds only in-frame clones and misses some; the assay was immunoSEQ multiplex PCR. The repertoire holds just over 55,000 clones, 93% seen once, with about 4% in the top ten. Trimming removed 6 bases from V and 2 bases from J; junction bases left unmatched: 3. This CDR3 region has 13 residues. Germline CDR1 reads MNHEY; CDR2 reads SVGAGI. The data derive from a study of technical replicates of blood from several donors. The chain couples TRBV6-5 to TRBJ2-7; 8 nucleotides align to TRBD1. Sequenced material: PBMCs. This TCR was sampled from a human donor in good health. Some clones in this sample may be carry-over from other donors' samples. The CDR3 DNA is TGTGCCAGCAGCAAACAGGGGGCCTACGAGCAGTACTTC. The encoded protein is CASSKQGAYEQYF.